These T cell receptor beta chains were read from a single sample in a study of blood T cell repertoires in COVID-19. Profiled with immunoSEQ multiplex PCR; TCRdb holds only in-frame clones, not every one. The sample holds about 45,000 clones; around 80% are singletons and the top ten take 7.5% to 9.5%. Sequencing was carried out using peripheral blood. Every receptor here comes from an elderly man in a cohort sampled during active COVID-19. Each CDR3 is given with its conserved first and last residue. A D gene is named only where the DNA matches it firmly. The size field is filled for only some rows; it gives once, few, many or a size class.

TRBV7-5,TRBJ1-6,20,once,-,CARSLRTSGTGDEGDSPLHF,TGTGCCAGAAGCTTAAGGACGTCCGGGACAGGGGACGAGGGCGATTCACCCCTCCACTTT
TRBV5-1,TRBJ1-1,13,-,-,CASTLIGGVEAFF,TGCGCCAGCACCCTTATTGGGGGCGTTGAAGCTTTCTTT
TRBV30,TRBJ2-5,14,-,TRBD1,CAWTLGQVQETQYF,TGTGCCTGGACCCTTGGACAGGTCCAAGAGACCCAGTACTTC
TRBV7-9,TRBJ2-1,14,once,-,CASSWKAGYNEQFF,TGTGCCAGCAGCTGGAAGGCAGGTTACAATGAGCAGTTCTTC
TRBV3-1/TRBV3-2,TRBJ1-1,15,-,-,CASSHYLGDTARAFF,TGTGCCAGCAGCCACTACCTTGGGGACACCGCTAGAGCTTTCTTT
TRBV5-5,TRBJ1-1,15,-,-,CASSFTHRMNTEAFF,TGTGCCAGCAGCTTTACTCACAGGATGAACACTGAAGCTTTCTTT
TRBV3-1/TRBV3-2,TRBJ1-2,13,-,-,CASTKDRNYGYTF,TGTGCCAGCACGAAAGACAGGAACTATGGCTACACCTTC
TRBV28,TRBJ2-1,15,-,TRBD2,CASSLLAGGFNEQFF,TGTGCCAGCAGTTTATTAGCGGGAGGGTTCAATGAGCAGTTCTTC
TRBV7-2,TRBJ2-5,15,-,TRBD1,CASSFRGTGQETQYF,TGTGCCAGCAGCTTCAGGGGGACAGGCCAAGAGACCCAGTACTTC
TRBV6-5,TRBJ2-7,13,-,TRBD1,CATGTGATGEQYF,TGTGCCACGGGGACAGGGGCGACGGGGGAGCAGTACTTC
TRBV12-3/TRBV12-4,TRBJ1-5,12,-,-,CASSRGDQPQHF,TGTGCCAGCAGCCGGGGGGATCAGCCCCAGCATTTT
TRBV30,TRBJ1-6,13,-,-,CAWSRGAGSPLHF,TGTGCCTGGAGTCGGGGGGCTGGTTCACCCCTCCACTTT
TRBV7-9,TRBJ2-3,16,-,TRBD2,CASSSGLAGPTDTQYF,TGTGCCAGCAGCTCGGGACTAGCGGGGCCCACAGATACGCAGTATTTT
TRBV29-1,TRBJ2-1,13,-,-,CSVGSSTYNEQFF,TGCAGCGTTGGGAGTAGTACCTACAATGAGCAGTTCTTC
TRBV4-3,TRBJ2-2,16,once,TRBD2,CASSQAAGGRRGELFF,TGCGCCAGCAGCCAAGCTGCGGGAGGGCGTCGCGGGGAGCTGTTTTTT
TRBV18,TRBJ1-3,17,-,TRBD1,CASSPRDRDISGNTIYF,TGTGCCAGCTCACCGAGGGACAGGGATATTTCTGGAAACACCATATATTTT
TRBV6-1,TRBJ2-5,15,-,-,CASSEAAGIQETQYF,TGTGCCAGCAGTGAAGCGGCCGGGATCCAAGAGACCCAGTACTTC
TRBV7-2,TRBJ2-7,13,-,-,CASSFINQAEQYF,TGTGCCAGCAGCTTTATCAACCAAGCTGAGCAGTACTTC
TRBV5-6,TRBJ1-1,17,-,TRBD1,CASSFLAPTGGSTEAFF,TGTGCCAGCAGCTTTTTAGCCCCGACAGGGGGCAGCACTGAAGCTTTCTTT
TRBV29-1,TRBJ2-2,17,-,TRBD1,CSVEPEVDRANTGELFF,TGCAGCGTTGAGCCCGAAGTGGACAGGGCTAACACCGGGGAGCTGTTTTTT
TRBV28,TRBJ2-7,15,-,-,CASSLYQQGSYEQYF,TGTGCCAGCAGTTTATACCAACAGGGCTCCTACGAGCAGTACTTC
TRBV19,TRBJ1-2,15,-,-,CASSIGKGVRYGYTF,TGTGCCAGTAGTATCGGTAAAGGGGTCCGTTATGGCTACACCTTC
TRBV3-1/TRBV3-2,TRBJ2-1,17,-,TRBD2,CASSRPLAGSHTNEQFF,TGTGCCAGCAGCAGACCTCTAGCGGGATCCCATACCAATGAGCAGTTCTTC
TRBV19,TRBJ1-2,15,-,-,CASTLTDSYNYGYTF,TGTGCCAGTACTCTAACCGACAGTTACAACTATGGCTACACCTTC
TRBV9,TRBJ1-3,18,-,-,CASSVWPGRDWTGNTIYF,TGTGCCAGCAGCGTATGGCCAGGGAGGGACTGGACGGGAAACACCATATATTTT
TRBV5-6,TRBJ1-6,12,-,-,CASSPLNSPLHF,TGTGCCAGCAGCCCGCTAAATTCACCCCTCCACTTT
TRBV27,TRBJ2-4,16,-,-,CASRWTSKGAGNIQYF,TGTGCCAGCAGATGGACTAGCAAGGGGGCGGGAAACATTCAGTACTTC
TRBV3-1/TRBV3-2,TRBJ2-1,15,-,TRBD1,CASTSMGQEGNEQFF,TGTGCCAGCACCTCGATGGGACAGGAAGGAAATGAGCAGTTCTTC
TRBV6-2/TRBV6-3,TRBJ1-5,15,-,-,CASSYSGGSNQPQHF,TGTGCCAGCAGTTACTCGGGGGGGAGCAATCAGCCCCAGCATTTT
TRBV6-5,TRBJ2-3,16,-,-,CASSSLSGVSTDTQYF,TGTGCCAGCAGTTCACTTAGCGGAGTTAGCACAGATACGCAGTATTTT
TRBV27,TRBJ2-3,15,-,-,CASRRTQTSTDTQYF,TGTGCCAGCAGGAGGACACAAACCTCCACAGATACGCAGTATTTT
TRBV2,TRBJ2-7,14,few,TRBD1,CASHRDRVSYEQYF,TGTGCCAGTCACCGGGACAGGGTCTCCTACGAGCAGTACTTC
TRBV28,TRBJ2-2,15,-,-,CATMSGWSSTGELFF,TGTGCCACCATGAGCGGTTGGAGTTCCACCGGGGAGCTGTTTTTT
TRBV15,TRBJ1-3,16,-,-,CATSNLPTGTGNTIYF,TGTGCCACCAGCAACCTCCCTACAGGTACTGGAAACACCATATATTTT
TRBV5-1,TRBJ1-3,15,-,-,CASSFLGSSGNTIYF,TGCGCCAGCAGCTTCCTTGGGAGTTCTGGAAACACCATATATTTT
TRBV11-2,TRBJ2-5,15,-,-,CASSSRSHTQETQYF,TGTGCCAGCAGCTCACGCTCGCATACACAAGAGACCCAGTACTTC
TRBV19,TRBJ2-3,15,-,TRBD2,CASRLAGVGGDTQYF,TGTGCCAGTAGACTAGCGGGAGTTGGTGGAGATACGCAGTATTTT
TRBV4-3,TRBJ1-1,14,-,-,CASSQANGNTEAFF,TGCGCCAGCAGCCAAGCTAACGGTAACACTGAAGCTTTCTTT
TRBV7-2,TRBJ2-7,16,-,-,CASSLGGPGSTYEQYF,TGTGCCAGCAGCTTAGGGGGACCCGGGAGTACCTACGAGCAGTACTTC
TRBV7-5,TRBJ2-1,16,-,-,CARSPQSQRDYNEQFF,TGTGCCAGAAGCCCCCAATCCCAGCGGGACTACAATGAGCAGTTCTTC
TRBV18,TRBJ2-7,14,-,TRBD1,CASSPGRGSYEQYF,TGTGCCAGCTCACCGGGCAGGGGGTCCTACGAGCAGTACTTC
TRBV27,TRBJ1-2,13,-,TRBD1,CASSSTGLGGYTF,TGTGCCAGCAGTTCGACAGGGCTCGGGGGCTACACCTTC
TRBV10-2,TRBJ2-1,14,-,-,CASSEVLAANEQFF,TGCGCCAGCAGTGAGGTCCTGGCGGCGAATGAGCAGTTCTTC
TRBV18,TRBJ2-3,14,-,-,CASSPAARQDTQYF,TGTGCCAGCTCACCCGCAGCGCGCCAAGATACGCAGTATTTT
TRBV28,TRBJ2-7,14,few,TRBD1,CASSPWTGSYEQYF,TGTGCCAGCAGTCCGTGGACAGGCTCCTACGAGCAGTACTTC
TRBV5-4,TRBJ2-1,15,once,TRBD1,CASSRGQGAVDEQFF,TGTGCCAGCAGCCGGGGACAGGGGGCTGTGGATGAGCAGTTCTTC
TRBV3-1/TRBV3-2,TRBJ2-7,15,-,-,CASSPPRVSAYEQYF,TGTGCCAGCAGCCCTCCCAGGGTTTCAGCCTACGAGCAGTACTTC
TRBV6-6,TRBJ1-2,16,-,TRBD1,CASSYSGDRGRNGYTF,TGTGCCAGCAGTTACTCGGGGGACAGAGGCAGGAATGGCTACACCTTC